The 12 T cell receptor beta chains below were found in one sample sequenced in a study of CD8+ T cells in alopecia areata. Investigators isolated RNA and reverse transcribed it into cDNA to act as the sequencing template. Clones were read by immunoSEQ multiplex PCR, and TCRdb kept only the in-frame ones, dropping some. In the table there are 150,000 to 200,000 clones, roughly 60% of which are singletons. The source material was CD4+ T cells sorted from blood. Receptors originate from a human donor in good health.

Only one count was recorded for this clone. V and J are TRBV25-1 and TRBJ2-5, with 9 nucleotides matching TRBD1. CDR1 is MGHDK and CDR2 is SYGVNS in the germline V gene. The CDR3 runs 16 residues. Trimming at V came to 3 bases and at J to 7 bases, leaving 12 bases not matched to a gene. The CDR3 DNA is TGTGCCAGCAGTGAGTCCGGGACAGGGCCCTTGGGGACCCAGTACTTC. Translated, it gives CASSESGTGPLGTQYF.

V is TRBV7-2 and J is TRBJ1-5; D may be TRBD1 (6 bases). This CDR3 spans 15 amino acids. Deletions cut 5 bases from V and 0 bases from J, with 11 bases between. CDR1 SGHTA and CDR2 FQGNSA come from the germline V gene. The CDR3 spells CASSPQGNSNQPQHF. The CDR3 DNA follows: TGTGCCAGCAGCCCACAGGGTAATAGCAATCAGCCCCAGCATTTT.

The J gene is TRBJ1-2, the V gene TRBV29-1, with a weak D call TRBD1 (5 bases). CDR3 length equals 13 residues. The V and J ends lost 6 bases and 5 bases respectively, with 16 bases between them. Per the germline V gene, CDR1 is SQVTM and CDR2 is ANQGSEA. The CDR3 DNA is TGCAGCGTCCGCAGGGCTGTTGGGTATGGCTACACCTTC. Amino acid sequence: CSVRRAVGYGYTF. The full variable domain, with the rest looked up from reference TRBV29-1 and TRBJ1-2, is SAVISQKPSRDICQRGTSLTIQCQVDSQVTMMFWYRQQPGQSLTLIATANQGSEATYESGFVIDKFPISRPNLTFSTLTVSNMSPEDSSIYLCSVRRAVGYGYTFGSGTRLTVV.

This clone has a handful of counts. The V and J genes are TRBV5-4 and TRBJ1-2; TRBD1 might be the D (5 bases). V shed 0 bases and J shed 2 bases, with 17 bases lying between them. Germline assignment: CDR1 SGHNT and CDR2 YYREEE (reference sequence). The CDR3 is made up of 17 amino acids. The CDR3 loop is CASSLAPSAGRNYGYTF. CDR3 in DNA: TGTGCCAGCAGCTTGGCCCCATCGGCAGGGAGGAACTATGGCTACACCTTC.

The chain joins TRBV28 to TRBJ2-3; 7 bases map to TRBD2. CDR1 MDHEN and CDR2 SYDVKM come from the germline V gene. V dropped 4 bases and J dropped 3; count of bases not matched to a gene: 10. The CDR3 runs to 16 residues. This CDR3 reads CASSSETAGATDTQYF. DNA for the CDR3: TGTGCCAGCAGTTCCGAGACTGCGGGAGCGACAGATACGCAGTATTTT.

This sequence joins TRBV9 and TRBJ2-2; D gene unclear. Per germline, CDR1 SGDLS and CDR2 YYNGEE. There are 15 residues in the CDR3. V lost 0 bases, J lost 2 bases, and 8 bases lay in between. This chain's CDR3 is CASSVGQINTGELFF. The CDR3 DNA reads as TGTGCCAGCAGCGTAGGACAAATAAACACCGGGGAGCTGTTTTTT. The variable domain in full, completed from reference TRBV9 and TRBJ2-2, reads DSGVTQTPKHLITATGQRVTLRCSPRSGDLSVYWYQQSLDQGLQFLIQYYNGEERAKGNILERFSAQQFPDLHSELNLSSLELGDSALYFCASSVGQINTGELFFGEGSRLTVL.

The chain links TRBV9 to TRBJ2-1; maybe TRBD2 (6 bases). CDR1 and CDR2 from the germline V gene are SGDLS and YYNGEE. CDR3 length: 16 residues. Trimming stripped 4 bases from V and 7 bases from J, with 21 bases between. CDR3 DNA sequence: TGTGCCAGCAGCTCCCAGGTTGCGGGATTAGATAATGAGCAGTTCTTC. Translating it yields CASSSQVAGLDNEQFF.

This clone has more than one count but fewer than ten. The chain combines TRBV7-9 with TRBJ1-2, with a tentative D call TRBD1 (5 bases). The CDR3 totals 13 residues. Looked up from germline, CDR1 is SEHNR and CDR2 is FQNEAQ (reference sequence). Between the trimmed V and J ends, which lost 5 bases and 6 bases, there was a span of 13 bases. The CDR3 loop is CASSPGTMNGYTF. As DNA, the CDR3 is TGTGCCAGCAGCCCCGGGACGATGAATGGCTACACCTTC.

The chain carries TRBV5-1 and TRBJ1-1, with 7 bases matching TRBD1. V was pared by 4 bases and J by 3 bases, with 6 bases of the junction left unmatched. This CDR3 contains 14 residues. Germline V gene data show CDR1 as SGHRS and CDR2 as YFSETQ. The CDR3, as DNA: TGCGCCAGCAGCACGGACAGGCTGTACACTGAAGCTTTCTTT. It codes for CASSTDRLYTEAFF.

J is TRBJ2-7 and V is TRBV15; tentative D call: TRBD1 (7 bases). Germline CDR1 is LNHNV and CDR2 is YYDKDF (reference sequence). The CDR3 covers 14 residues. The V and J ends lost 0 bases and 4 bases respectively, with 10 bases between them. For the CDR3, the DNA is TGTGCCACCAGCAGAGACAGGGGGAGGTACGAGCAGTACTTC. Translated: CATSRDRGRYEQYF.

The chain couples TRBV28 to TRBJ1-3; D call uncertain. Trimming took off 6 bases at V and 1 base at J, with 4 bases between the two ends. Germline V gene lookup returns CDR1 MDHEN and CDR2 SYDVKM. The CDR3 totals 12 residues. In DNA form, the CDR3 reads TGTGCCAGCAGCCGGTCTGGAAACACCATATATTTT. It codes for CASSRSGNTIYF.

V usage is TRBV5-1 and J usage is TRBJ2-3, with TRBD1 as a possible D gene (5 bases). Between the trimmed V and J ends, which lost 6 bases and 1 base, there was a span of 18 bases. There are 16 residues in the CDR3. The germline V gene has CDR1 SGHRS and CDR2 YFSETQ. The CDR3 DNA sequence: TGCGCCAGCACAGATAGGGGCCGTTCCGGCACAGATACGCAGTATTTT. Amino acids: CASTDRGRSGTDTQYF.